These 31 T cell receptor beta chains came from one sample sequenced in a study of blood T cell repertoires in COVID-19. Using immunoSEQ multiplex PCR, the repertoire was profiled, and TCRdb retains in-frame clones only, with some absent. This sample has roughly 100,000 clones, with about four fifths found just once. Sequencing was done on a sample of peripheral blood. The receptors here all came from a woman in her seventies with acute or convalescent COVID-19.

This clone was recorded a few times. For the CDR3, the DNA is TGCAGCGTTGTCTTTGGGGCAGGCAATCAGCCCCAGCATTTT. This gives the protein CSVVFGAGNQPQHF. The rearrangement joins TRBV29-1 to TRBJ1-5; tentative D call: TRBD1 (5 bases). Germline lookup yields CDR1 SQVTM and CDR2 ANQGSEA. This CDR3 is 14 amino acids long. V dropped 4 bases and J dropped 2 bases, with 12 bases sitting between them.

V is TRBV4-2 and J is TRBJ1-2; D gene uncertain. V lost 1 base to trimming and J lost 3 bases, with 12 bases between them. The V gene's germline CDR1 is LGHNA and CDR2 YNFKEQ. This CDR3 has 15 amino acids. The chain's CDR3 is CASSQASVADYGYTF. CDR3 nucleotide sequence: TGTGCCAGCAGCCAAGCCTCGGTGGCGGACTATGGCTACACCTTC.

The V call is TRBV7-2, the J call TRBJ2-7; D is undetermined. Trimming removed 1 base at V and 3 bases at J, with 10 bases between. Germline V lookup: CDR1 SGHTA, CDR2 FQGNSA. The CDR3 loop spans 14 amino acids. The CDR3: CASSLEGSRYEQYF. DNA of the CDR3: TGTGCCAGCAGCTTAGAAGGTAGCCGCTACGAGCAGTACTTC.

The gene calls are TRBV5-6 and TRBJ1-1; D is perhaps TRBD1 (5 bases). Germline CDR1 is SGHDT and CDR2 is YYEEEE. The germline V and J ends were trimmed by 0 bases and 8 bases, with 11 bases remaining between them. This CDR3 has 13 amino acids. CDR3 DNA: TGTGCCAGCAGCTTGGCCAGGGCGCTGGAAGCTTTCTTT. Its protein is CASSLARALEAFF.

This clone appeared a few times. The genes are TRBV19 and TRBJ2-1; the match to TRBD2 covers 10 bases. The CDR3 is 19 residues long. CDR1 and CDR2 from the germline V gene are LNHDA and SQIVND (reference sequence). With V trimmed by 5 bases and J by 4 bases, 17 bases remained unmatched. The CDR3 DNA sequence: TGTGCCAGTAGTTCTCTGACTAGCGGGCGGCCTAATCCTTACAATGAGCAGTTCTTC. Protein sequence: CASSSLTSGRPNPYNEQFF.

This chain joins TRBV19 and TRBJ2-1; D uncertain. CDR1 LNHDA and CDR2 SQIVND come from the germline V gene (reference sequence). The CDR3 covers 14 residues. V was clipped by 1 base and J by 2 bases, with 6 bases between them. In DNA, the CDR3 is TGTGCCAGTAGTATAGTATCTCCCTACAATGAGCAGTTCTTC. Protein: CASSIVSPYNEQFF.

This clone was observed once. This rearrangement joins TRBV6-5 to TRBJ2-5; 10 bases align to TRBD2. This CDR3 region has 16 residues. CDR1 and CDR2 (germline): MNHEY, SVGAGI. J was trimmed by 5 bases and V by 2 bases; bases with no gene match: 8. CDR3 sequence: CASSYKGSGGRETQYF. The CDR3 region has the DNA TGTGCCAGCAGTTACAAGGGTAGCGGGGGGCGGGAGACCCAGTACTTC.

The rearrangement joins TRBV19 to TRBJ2-2, with D unclear. Between the trimmed V and J ends, which lost 3 bases and 4 bases, there was a span of 6 bases. Germline assignment: CDR1 LNHDA and CDR2 SQIVND (reference sequence). This CDR3 spans 13 amino acids. The CDR3 DNA reads TGTGCCAGTAGTATGGGCTCCACCGGGGAGCTGTTTTTT. Its protein product is CASSMGSTGELFF.

The chain carries TRBV4-3 and TRBJ2-7, with D unresolved. CDR1 LGHNA and CDR2 YSLEER come from the germline V gene. With 0 bases removed from V and 5 bases from J, the gap between germline ends came to 8 bases. This CDR3 is built from 13 residues. CDR3 DNA sequence: TGCGCCAGCAGCCAAGATATGGCAGACGAGCAGTACTTC. Residues: CASSQDMADEQYF.

The chain has TRBV29-1 and TRBJ2-7, with TRBD2 matching over 9 bases. Per the germline V gene, CDR1 is SQVTM and CDR2 is ANQGSEA. This CDR3 comprises 13 residues. J was trimmed by 4 bases and V by 0 bases; bases with no gene match: 1. The CDR3 reads CSVEERGGYEQYF. DNA of the CDR3: TGCAGCGTTGAAGAGCGGGGGGGGTACGAGCAGTACTTC.

This clone was detected once. The V and J genes are TRBV28 and TRBJ1-4, with 9 bases that match TRBD1. The ends lost 5 bases at V and 7 bases at J; junction bases unmatched: 5. This CDR3 is built from 14 residues. Per the germline V gene, CDR1 is MDHEN and CDR2 is SYDVKM. The CDR3 DNA reads TGTGCCAGCAGTGTGTCGACAGGGGGTGAAAAACTGTTTTTT. Its protein product is CASSVSTGGEKLFF.

The chain is built from TRBV10-3 and TRBJ1-4; D remains unclear. CDR1 and CDR2 from the germline V gene are ENHRY and SYGVKD. The CDR3 consists of 15 residues. V lost 5 bases to trimming and J lost 0 bases, with 10 bases between them. CDR3 sequence reads: CAISREGSTNEKLFF. In DNA form, the CDR3 reads TGTGCCATCAGTCGGGAGGGCTCAACTAATGAAAAACTGTTTTTT.

The chain carries TRBV7-2 and TRBJ1-5; 9 bases map to TRBD1. The CDR3 has 16 amino acids. V shed 2 bases and J 3 bases; nucleotides not matched to a gene: 5. In germline, CDR1 is SGHTA, CDR2 FQGNSA. CDR3 sequence: CASSLSGTGINQPQHF. The CDR3 DNA reads as TGTGCCAGCAGCTTATCCGGGACAGGGATCAATCAGCCCCAGCATTTT.

J is TRBJ2-2 and V is TRBV7-2; no definite D call. The CDR3 covers 15 residues. V was clipped by 5 bases and J by 0 bases, with 10 bases between them. The germline CDR1 and CDR2 sequences are SGHTA and FQGNSA. The CDR3 region has the DNA TGTGCCAGCAGCCAGCGAGACTCGAACACCGGGGAGCTGTTTTTT. Protein sequence: CASSQRDSNTGELFF.

Here the CDR3 reads CASSTTTGGSYGYTF. In DNA form, the CDR3 reads TGCGCCAGCAGCACGACGACAGGGGGTAGTTATGGCTACACCTTC. V usage is TRBV5-1 and J usage is TRBJ1-2; 9 nucleotides match TRBD1. After removal of 4 bases from V and 5 bases from J, the junction contained 9 bases not matched to a gene. CDR3 size: 15 residues. Germline CDR1 SGHRS, CDR2 YFSETQ.

The V call is TRBV28, the J call TRBJ1-1; 7 bases align to TRBD1. With V trimmed by 2 bases and J by 8 bases, 14 bases remained unmatched. CDR3 length: 16 amino acids. Germline CDR1 is MDHEN and CDR2 is SYDVKM. This CDR3 reads CASSLMPVTGVNEAFF. CDR3 in DNA: TGTGCCAGCAGTTTAATGCCAGTTACAGGGGTAAACGAAGCTTTCTTT. Full variable domain (remainder filled in from reference TRBV28 and TRBJ1-1): DVKVTQSSRYLVKRTGEKVFLECVQDMDHENMFWYRQDPGLGLRLIYFSYDVKMKEKGDIPEGYSVSREKKERFSLILESASTNQTSMYLCASSLMPVTGVNEAFFGQGTRLTVV.

Here the CDR3 reads CASSWTGVDTEAFF. The CDR3 nucleotides are TGTGCCAGCAGCTGGACAGGGGTGGACACTGAAGCTTTCTTT. The chain carries TRBV5-6 and TRBJ1-1; the match to TRBD1 covers 9 bases. There are 14 residues in the CDR3. CDR1 SGHDT and CDR2 YYEEEE come from the germline V gene. V was clipped by 3 bases and J by 3 bases; unmatched bases: 3.

This chain uses TRBV2 with TRBJ2-7; the match to TRBD2 covers 10 bases. CDR1 is SNHLY and CDR2 is FYNNEI in the germline V gene. The ends lost 4 bases at V and 0 bases at J; junction bases unmatched: 3. The CDR3 runs to 15 residues. In DNA form, the CDR3 reads TGTGCCAGCAGTGGTCGACTAGCGGGCTCCTACGAGCAGTACTTC. This translates into CASSGRLAGSYEQYF.

This clone was seen a few times. The rearrangement uses TRBV6-2 or TRBV6-3 and TRBJ1-4; D not resolved. This CDR3 spans 15 amino acids. Trimming stripped 2 bases from V and 7 bases from J, with 14 bases between. Germline values: CDR1 MNHEY, CDR2 SVGEGT. The CDR3 region has the DNA TGTGCCAGCAGTTACCGGGAGCTAGCGGGTGAAAAACTGTTTTTT. Amino acids: CASSYRELAGEKLFF.

The chain recombines TRBV7-2 with TRBJ1-5, with 8 nucleotides matching TRBD1. The germline CDR1 and CDR2 sequences are SGHTA and FQGNSA. Losses at the gene ends were 5 bases for V and 2 bases for J; bases not matched to a gene: 5. The CDR3 has 15 residues. This CDR3 reads CASSPQGAGNQPQHF. CDR3 in DNA: TGTGCCAGCAGCCCCCAGGGGGCCGGCAATCAGCCCCAGCATTTT.

Comments on this clone: The same CDR3 can be traced to other DNA sequences in this sample. J is TRBJ1-1 and V is TRBV5-1; 7 nucleotides match TRBD1. J was trimmed by 1 base and V by 5 bases; bases with no gene match: 5. CDR1 and CDR2 (germline): SGHRS, YFSETQ. There are 14 residues in the CDR3. This chain's CDR3 is CASSRGTANTEAFF. CDR3 bases: TGCGCCAGCAGTCGTGGGACAGCGAACACTGAAGCTTTCTTT.

The chain joins TRBV19 to TRBJ1-2, with 8 bases that match TRBD1. This CDR3 comprises 13 residues. V shed 7 bases, J shed 6 bases, and the junction held 7 bases outside the gene matches. CDR1 and CDR2 (germline): LNHDA, SQIVND (reference sequence). The CDR3 reads CASTPKDRDGYTF. The DNA for the CDR3 is TGTGCCAGTACCCCCAAGGACAGGGATGGCTACACCTTC.

V and J are TRBV21-1 and TRBJ1-1. TRBV21-1 is classified as a pseudogene. CDR3 size: 13 residues. Written as DNA, the CDR3 is TGTGCCAGCAGCACGGGGGAGTACACTGAAGCTTTCTTT. It is translated as CASSTGEYTEAFF.

This CDR3 reads CAWSVNSGVTEAFF. Here the CDR3 DNA reads TGTGCCTGGAGTGTAAATTCGGGAGTCACTGAAGCTTTCTTT. V is TRBV30 and J is TRBJ1-1, with D hard to call. Germline loops: CDR1 GTSNPN, CDR2 SVGIG (reference sequence). The CDR3 is 14 residues long. The V gene lost 0 bases and the J gene lost 4 bases, with 12 bases spanning the gap.

This chain uses TRBV6-5 with TRBJ1-2; D possibly corresponds to TRBD1 (5 bases). This CDR3 has 14 residues. CDR1 and CDR2 (germline): MNHEY, SVGAGI. V lost 0 bases and J lost 4, with 9 bases in between. CDR3 in amino acids: CASSYSGGGYGYTF. The CDR3 DNA sequence: TGTGCCAGCAGTTACTCGGGGGGTGGCTATGGCTACACCTTC.

CDR3 DNA: TGCGCCAGCAGCCAAGATAGGGGGTCTGGAAACACCATATATTTT. Translated, it gives CASSQDRGSGNTIYF. J is TRBJ1-3 and V is TRBV4-3; perhaps TRBD1 as D (6 bases). V was trimmed by 0 bases and J by 1 base, leaving 7 bases between them. The germline CDR1 and CDR2 sequences are LGHNA and YSLEER. The CDR3 runs to 15 residues.

This chain links TRBV4-2 with TRBJ1-2; 10 bases are shared with TRBD1. The germline gives CDR1 LGHNA, CDR2 YNFKEQ. V was clipped by 0 bases and J by 8 bases; unmatched bases: 9. The CDR3 has 16 amino acids. DNA for the CDR3: TGTGCCAGCAGCCAAGAGGGACAGGGGAATTGGGGAGGCTACACCTTC. It is translated as CASSQEGQGNWGGYTF.

The J gene is TRBJ2-7, the V gene TRBV6-5; TRBD2 is a possible D gene (5 bases). The germline V gene has CDR1 MNHEY and CDR2 SVGAGI. The CDR3 contains 15 residues. The V end lost 4 bases, the J end lost 2 bases, and 15 bases lay between the germline ends. CDR3 coding DNA: TGTGCCAGCAGTTCCCTACCGGGATCAACCTACGAGCAGTACTTC. Its protein product is CASSSLPGSTYEQYF.

The rearrangement joins TRBV24-1 to TRBJ1-5, with a tentative D call TRBD1 (6 bases). This CDR3 has 16 residues. In germline, CDR1 is KGHDR, CDR2 SFDVKD. Trimming took off 4 bases at V and 1 base at J, with 13 bases between the two ends. The CDR3 is CATSDRRGGSNQPQHF. As DNA, the CDR3 is TGTGCCACCAGTGACAGAAGGGGGGGGAGCAATCAGCCCCAGCATTTT.

The V gene is TRBV6-1, the J gene TRBJ1-2; D not resolved. Germline V gene data show CDR1 as MNHNS and CDR2 as SASEGT. The V end lost 3 bases, the J end lost 7 bases, and 21 bases lay between the germline ends. The CDR3 is made up of 16 amino acids. CDR3 amino acids: CASSESFYNPSGGYTF. CDR3 DNA: TGTGCCAGCAGTGAGAGCTTCTATAATCCCTCGGGTGGCTACACCTTC.

The J gene is TRBJ1-4, the V gene TRBV5-5, with 11 bases aligning to TRBD1. The CDR3 totals 17 residues. The germline V gene encodes CDR1 SGHKS and CDR2 YYEKEE (reference sequence). Losses at the gene ends were 4 bases for V and 4 bases for J; bases not matched to a gene: 9. The CDR3 bases are TGTGCCAGCAGCAGAGGGACAGGGGGGAGGGGTAATGAAAAACTGTTTTTT. Translation: CASSRGTGGRGNEKLFF.